Listed here are 12 T cell receptor beta chains from one sample, sequenced in a study of T cell responses to AZD1222 COVID-19 vaccine. The table came from immunoSEQ multiplex PCR; TCRdb's copy has only in-frame clones and leaves some out. The sample lists over 85,000 clones, more than 70% occurring once. Sample: peripheral blood, taken on day 0 of AZD1222 vaccination. These receptors were taken from an adult in good health.

This chain uses TRBV5-1 with TRBJ1-2; TRBD1 matches 7 bases. The trim removed 3 bases at V and 4 bases at J, leaving 3 bases unmatched. This CDR3 contains 13 residues. Germline CDR1 reads SGHRS; CDR2 reads YFSETQ. The CDR3 nucleotides read TGCGCCAGCAGCTCGACAGGGCGCTATGGCTACACCTTC. This encodes CASSSTGRYGYTF.

The rearrangement joins TRBV28 to TRBJ1-5; 7 bases are a match to TRBD1. The CDR3 covers 15 residues. Germline loops: CDR1 MDHEN, CDR2 SYDVKM. The junction had 3 bases not matched to a gene; V was cut back by 4 bases and J by 0 bases. The DNA for the CDR3 is TGTGCCAGCAGTTCAGGGACAGTTAGCAATCAGCCCCAGCATTTT. Amino acid sequence: CASSSGTVSNQPQHF.

This clone was counted once. J is TRBJ1-1 and V is TRBV28; TRBD1 is a possible D gene (6 bases). CDR3 size: 14 residues. Trimming pared 0 bases from V and 4 bases from J, leaving 9 bases between. Germline lookup yields CDR1 MDHEN and CDR2 SYDVKM. The CDR3: CASSLWGGSTEAFF. The DNA of the CDR3 is TGTGCCAGCAGTTTATGGGGGGGCTCCACTGAAGCTTTCTTT.

This clone was seen only once. The chain has TRBV11-3 and TRBJ2-2; either TRBD1 or TRBD2 may fit D (5 bases each). V lost 1 base and J lost 2, with 14 bases in between. Germline CDR1 reads SGHNT; CDR2 reads YENEEA. The CDR3 contains 17 residues. In DNA, the CDR3 is TGTGCCAGCAGCTTAGTAGTGGGGACCTTAAACACCGGGGAGCTGTTTTTT. It yields the protein CASSLVVGTLNTGELFF.

The chain uses TRBV7-9 and TRBJ1-5, with D uncertain. The CDR3 spans 14 residues. V shed 2 bases and J shed 3 bases, with 8 bases lying between them. Per the germline V gene, CDR1 is SEHNR and CDR2 is FQNEAQ (reference sequence). The CDR3: CASSLPGSNQPQHF. The CDR3 region has the DNA TGTGCCAGCAGCTTACCCGGATCCAATCAGCCCCAGCATTTT.

The V and J genes are TRBV11-3 and TRBJ2-3; 13 bases map to TRBD2. The CDR3 has 18 residues. J gave up 2 bases and V 3 bases, and 8 bases lay outside the gene matches. Germline loops: CDR1 SGHNT, CDR2 YENEEA. CDR3 nucleotide sequence: TGTGCCAGCAGCTTTCCGACTAGCGGGGGGATCATCACAGATACGCAGTATTTT. Translating gives CASSFPTSGGIITDTQYF.

This chain joins TRBV7-9 and TRBJ2-5, with D tentatively TRBD1 or TRBD2 (5 bases each). Deletions cut 5 bases from V and 1 base from J, with 14 bases between. This CDR3 region has 15 residues. CDR1 is SEHNR and CDR2 is FQNEAQ in the germline V gene (reference sequence). For the CDR3, the DNA is TGTGCCAGCAGCCCGCAAGGGACGGCCCAAGAGACCCAGTACTTC. It codes for CASSPQGTAQETQYF.

The J gene is TRBJ1-5, the V gene TRBV28; D is undetermined. The CDR3 loop spans 14 amino acids. Trimming stripped 2 bases from V and 7 bases from J, with 12 bases between. Per the germline V gene, CDR1 is MDHEN and CDR2 is SYDVKM. CDR3 region: CASSLIGNGQPQHF. The CDR3 DNA reads as TGTGCCAGCAGTTTAATTGGGAATGGACAGCCCCAGCATTTT.

The rearrangement uses TRBV6-5 and TRBJ2-7; no definite D call. This CDR3 is built from 14 residues. The ends were cut back, 6 bases at V and 6 bases at J, with 18 bases in the middle. Germline CDR1 and CDR2: MNHEY and SVGAGI. This CDR3 reads CASSRVESRAEQYF. In DNA, the CDR3 is TGTGCCAGCAGCCGGGTCGAAAGTCGTGCCGAGCAGTACTTC.

This clone is categorized as medium-sized (0.01 to 0.1%). The chain links TRBV12-3 or TRBV12-4 to TRBJ1-2; perhaps TRBD1 as D (5 bases). CDR3 size: 11 residues. Trimming pared 6 bases from V and 8 bases from J, leaving 10 bases between. CDR3 sequence reads: CASSRGTGYTF. The CDR3, as DNA: TGTGCCAGCAGCCGTGGGACGGGCTACACCTTC.

V usage is TRBV5-8 and J usage is TRBJ1-5; D perhaps matches TRBD1 (5 bases). Trimming stripped 4 bases from V and 7 bases from J, with 21 bases between. The CDR3 spans 16 residues. Germline CDR1 reads SGHTS; CDR2 reads YDEGEE. The CDR3 coding sequence is TGTGCCAGCAGCCCCCGGGTTGGGGGTGGAAGGCAGCCCCAGCATTTT. This sequence encodes CASSPRVGGGRQPQHF. Based on the CDR3 plus reference TRBV5-8 and TRBJ1-5, the full variable domain is EAGVTQSPTHLIKTRGQQATLRCSPISGHTSVYWYQQALGLGLQFLLWYDEGEERNRGNFPPRFSGRQFPNYSSELNVNALELEDSALYLCASSPRVGGGRQPQHFGDGTRLSIL.

The chain employs TRBV6-2 or TRBV6-3 and TRBJ2-7; unclear D gene. CDR1 MNHEY and CDR2 SVGEGT come from the germline V gene. Trimming took 6 bases from V and 5 from J, leaving 11 bases between them. The CDR3 covers 12 residues. CDR3 sequence (DNA): TGTGCCAGCAGCCACCCAGCCCACGAGCAGTACTTC. Its translation: CASSHPAHEQYF.